The rows below give T cell receptor beta chains drawn from one sample of a study of OX40 agonist ivuxolimab in advanced cancers. Assay used: immunoSEQ multiplex PCR; TCRdb lists only in-frame clones, some missing. Of over 65,000 clones listed, about nine tenths are singletons. This specimen consisted of CD4+ or CD8+ T cells sorted from blood, obtained in a trial of the OX40 agonist ivuxolimab. Receptors were obtained from an adult with an advanced solid tumor such as melanoma, head and neck, liver or kidney cancer. The conserved cysteine and the conserved F or W are not part of the CDR3 here.

v_gene | len | CDR3aa
TRBV28 | 12 | ASRTGARQETQY
TRBV7-3 | 13 | ASSPAGGGTGELF
TRBV7-9 | 11 | ASSAMTGAEQY
TRBV7-6 | 13 | ASSRTGIWGEKLF
TRBV6-1 | 13 | ASSEARTGQETQY
TRBV4-3 | 13 | ASRSGTGASEKLF
TRBV14 | 12 | ASSQRHMNTEAF
TRBV30 | 13 | AWSAGLAGPYEQY
TRBV28 | 11 | ASSGTRRETQY
TRBV28 | 10 | ASTRSRYGYT
TRBV23-1 | 14 | ASSQFPSGRRDTQY
TRBV7-2 | 15 | ASSLSGRRVYTDTQY
TRBV11-3 | 12 | ASSASLRTAEAF
TRBV9 | 10 | ASKRVEDTQY
TRBV19 | 11 | ASSSDREAEAF
TRBV15 | 15 | ATSRDGDRGMATEAF
TRBV29-1 | 12 | SARKGQGIYEQY
TRBV9 | 14 | ASSASSGTVTYEQY
TRBV7-8 | 14 | ASSLGLAGFYNEQF
TRBV28 | 10 | ASSPRVQGQY
TRBV6-4 | 6 | ASREQF
TRBV19 | 11 | ATRARGNQPQH
TRBV12-5 | 13 | ASGAGTPTAETQY
TRBV2 | 15 | ASSGKLAGASYNEQF
TRBV12-5 | 14 | ASGLVRTGPQETQY
TRBV6-6 | 12 | ASSYSRKAYEQY
TRBV7-2 | 11 | ASSTTGDTEAF
TRBV11-2 | 11 | ASSSLATGEQY
TRBV6-6 | 11 | ASSYSTDQPQH
TRBV5-1 | 15 | ASSLDPQGALGNTIY
TRBV7-6 | 11 | ASSRTDNQPQH
TRBV19 | 13 | ASSINLGGGETQY
TRBV30 | 15 | AWGGQGIRISTDTQY
TRBV7-2 | 12 | ASREGQGYNEQF
TRBV5-1 | 13 | ASSLNQGANEKLF
TRBV30 | 12 | AWKRGFTYNEQF
TRBV19 | 13 | ASSTRQGIYNEQF
TRBV10-3 | 13 | AISKQTSGPYEQY
TRBV6-5 | 12 | ASSRTGVPNGYT
TRBV7-2 | 12 | ASSLSRGPGEQF
TRBV10-3 | 13 | AISDLAGEGYEQY
TRBV11-2 | 10 | ASSFTGAEAF
TRBV30 | 12 | AWRKHRGTDTQY
TRBV5-1 | 12 | ASSSGILSYEQY
TRBV4-3 | 14 | ASSPGTSTSTDTQY
TRBV12-5 | 14 | ASGLARDRGSYEQY
TRBV4-3 | 15 | ASSSHSQGLGDNEQF
TRBV18 | 11 | ASSPRLGTEAF
TRBV6-4 | 13 | ASSLTDRGTDTQY
TRBV28 | 9 | ASRSLNEQY
TRBV4-1 | 11 | ASSPIGLGELF
TRBV21-1 | 13 | ASSRPIWHHQPQH
TRBV18 | 13 | ASSLDRGPTGELF
TRBV27 | 13 | ASSFEGVESYEQY
TRBV5-6 | 15 | ASSFPGLAGDVETQY
TRBV2 | 12 | ASSWPGGDEKLF